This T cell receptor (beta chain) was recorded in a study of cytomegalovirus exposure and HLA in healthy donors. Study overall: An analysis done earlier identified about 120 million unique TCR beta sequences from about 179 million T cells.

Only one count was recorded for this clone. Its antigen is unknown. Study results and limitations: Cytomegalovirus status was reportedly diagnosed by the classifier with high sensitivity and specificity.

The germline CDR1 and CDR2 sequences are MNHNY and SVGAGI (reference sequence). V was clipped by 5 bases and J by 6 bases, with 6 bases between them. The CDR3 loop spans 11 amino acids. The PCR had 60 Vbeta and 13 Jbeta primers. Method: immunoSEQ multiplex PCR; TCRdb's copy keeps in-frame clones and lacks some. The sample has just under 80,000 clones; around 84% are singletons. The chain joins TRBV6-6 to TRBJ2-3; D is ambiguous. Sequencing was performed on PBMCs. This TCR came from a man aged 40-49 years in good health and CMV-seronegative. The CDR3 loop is CASSPGDTQYF. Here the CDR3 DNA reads TGTGCCAGCAGTCCCGGGGATACGCAGTATTTT.